This note documents a single T cell receptor (beta chain) sequence. The antigen is undetermined. Trimming took off 2 bases at V and 4 bases at J, with 12 bases between the two ends. The germline gives CDR1 MNHEY, CDR2 SVGAGI. This CDR3 has 14 amino acids. This entry belongs to a study of T-cell memory formation after mild COVID-19. In the study overall: Most TCR clusters belonged to a single donor.

General study points: Later expanders leaned toward CD4+, whereas clones contracting from day 15 to 85 were balanced CD4/CD8. Memory cells collected pre-infection included some clones that later responded, suggesting cross-reactive memory joined.

MiXCR, applied by TCRdb to the 5' RACE reads, yields one record per CDR3 protein. The sample holds 550,000 to 600,000 distinct CDR3 sequences, 15% to 20% seen once. Sample: PBMCs or a T cell subset sorted from them (not recorded which). J is TRBJ2-7 and V is TRBV6-5; weak D call: TRBD1 (5 bases). The source of this sequence is an adult woman who had mild COVID-19 (a few samples of this study predate the infection). Cell type and time point are not known. The CDR3 reads CASSYVAGPYEQYF. CDR3 bases: TGTGCCAGCAGTTACGTGGCAGGGCCATACGAGCAGTACTTC.